What follows are 27 T cell receptor beta chains derived from one specimen sequenced in a study of identical twins. From the 5' RACE reads, TCRdb called clonotypes with MiXCR, one entry per CDR3 protein. The data contain about 190,000 distinct CDR3 sequences, roughly 15% of them singletons. The sample was also reused in another study, on T cells expressing NK-cell markers.

Input material: CD8+ T cells sorted from blood. The receptors stem from a woman under 30 in good health.

The chain is built from TRBV11-1 and TRBJ1-4, with D unclear. Germline values: CDR1 SGHAT, CDR2 FQDESV (reference sequence). The CDR3 runs to 18 residues. Trimming pared 4 bases from V and 8 bases from J, leaving 26 bases between. This CDR3 is CASSSTRSIPEMKEKLFF. CDR3 DNA sequence: TGTGCCAGCAGCTCCACTAGGTCGATCCCAGAGATGAAAGAAAAACTGTTTTTT.

This clonotype was recorded a few times. The chain combines TRBV28 with TRBJ2-6; no reliable D call. CDR3 length equals 14 residues. V lost 6 bases and J lost 0, with 6 bases in between. The V gene's germline CDR1 is MDHEN and CDR2 SYDVKM. DNA of the CDR3: TGTGCCAGCAGCCCGATCTCTGGGGCCAACGTCCTGACTTTC. Translating gives CASSPISGANVLTF. Supplemented by reference TRBV28 and TRBJ2-6, the full variable domain reads DVKVTQSSRYLVKRTGEKVFLECVQDMDHENMFWYRQDPGLGLRLIYFSYDVKMKEKGDIPEGYSVSREKKERFSLILESASTNQTSMYLCASSPISGANVLTFGAGSRLTVL.

This clonotype occurred a few times. The rearrangement uses TRBV4-1 and TRBJ2-7, with no clear D. Germline-derived CDR1 and CDR2 are MGHRA and YSYEKL. This CDR3 is built from 16 residues. V was shortened by 0 bases and J by 0 bases, with 12 bases between the two germline ends. The CDR3 DNA sequence: TGCGCCAGCAGCCAAGAGTTTCGGGTACTCTCCTACGAGCAGTACTTC. It is translated as CASSQEFRVLSYEQYF.

This chain uses TRBV27 with TRBJ2-7; D remains unclear. V was pared by 0 bases and J by 3 bases, with 12 bases between. Germline V gene lookup returns CDR1 MNHEY and CDR2 SMNVEV (reference sequence). This CDR3 is built from 15 residues. The CDR3 is CASSLSGRSIYEQYF. The CDR3 DNA reads as TGTGCCAGCAGTTTATCCGGCAGGTCGATCTACGAGCAGTACTTC.

This clonotype has a handful of counts. J is TRBJ2-1 and V is TRBV7-2; D is uncertain. The V gene's germline CDR1 is SGHTA and CDR2 FQGNSA. The CDR3 length is 17 residues. V was pared by 1 base and J by 8 bases, with 21 bases between. Here the CDR3 reads CASSLVFLPLLSDEQFF. The CDR3 bases are TGTGCCAGCAGCTTAGTGTTCTTACCCCTCCTGTCCGATGAGCAGTTCTTC.

Only a few counts were recorded for this clonotype. The rearrangement uses TRBV5-1 and TRBJ1-1; a weak D match, TRBD1 (5 bases). The germline V gene encodes CDR1 SGHRS and CDR2 YFSETQ. V shed 4 bases and J shed 8 bases, with 15 bases lying between them. The CDR3 runs 13 residues. Here the CDR3 DNA reads TGCGCCAGCAGCCTACCCGACAGCCTCGAAGCTTTCTTT. Translation: CASSLPDSLEAFF.

The genes are TRBV9 and TRBJ2-1, with 9 bases fitting TRBD2. J lost 8 bases, V lost 2 bases, and 5 bases had no gene match. CDR1 and CDR2 (germline): SGDLS, YYNGEE. The CDR3 totals 14 residues. The CDR3 reads CASSVAGGSHEQFF. The CDR3 DNA follows: TGTGCCAGCAGCGTTGCGGGGGGGAGTCATGAGCAGTTCTTC.

The V gene is TRBV15, the J gene TRBJ2-7; 11 bases map to TRBD2. CDR1 and CDR2 from the germline V gene are LNHNV and YYDKDF (reference sequence). CDR3 length: 14 amino acids. The trim removed 6 bases at V and 6 bases at J, leaving 7 bases unmatched. The CDR3 nucleotides are TGTGCCACCAGTATAGCGGGAGGGCCATCCGAGCAGTACTTC. As protein: CATSIAGGPSEQYF.

The chain couples TRBV6-2 or TRBV6-3 to TRBJ2-7, with a weak D call TRBD2 (5 bases). V was cut by 2 bases and J by 5 bases, with 10 bases left in between. In germline, CDR1 is MNHEY, CDR2 SVGEGT. The CDR3 contains 13 residues. CDR3 sequence (DNA): TGTGCCAGCAGTTACCGGGGTACCCACGAGCAGTACTTC. Amino acids: CASSYRGTHEQYF.

The genes are TRBV5-1 and TRBJ2-4; 10 bases match TRBD2. This CDR3 contains 14 residues. CDR1 is SGHRS, CDR2 YFSETQ, per germline. With V trimmed by 0 bases and J by 7 bases, 1 base remained unmatched. CDR3 amino acids: CASSLASGGNIQYF. The CDR3 DNA sequence: TGCGCCAGCAGCTTGGCTAGCGGGGGTAACATTCAGTACTTC.

The chain links TRBV20-1 to TRBJ2-7; 8 nucleotides line up with TRBD2. CDR1 and CDR2 (germline): DFQATT, SNEGSKA (reference sequence). With 1 base clipped from V and 0 bases from J, the junction kept 5 bases outside the gene matches. The CDR3 extends over 15 amino acids. The CDR3 sequence is CSARGLAGPSYEQYF. The DNA of the CDR3 is TGCAGTGCTAGAGGGCTAGCGGGTCCCTCCTACGAGCAGTACTTC.

This clonotype was seen a single time. V gene TRBV29-1 combines with J gene TRBJ2-3; D uncertain. Trimming pared 7 bases from V and 0 bases from J, leaving 11 bases between. Germline CDR1 SQVTM, CDR2 ANQGSEA. The CDR3 length is 13 residues. CDR3 sequence: CSALRFSTDTQYF. The CDR3 nucleotides are TGCAGCGCGCTGAGATTTAGCACAGATACGCAGTATTTT.

The chain recombines TRBV6-5 with TRBJ1-2, with D tentatively TRBD1 (6 bases). The CDR3 runs to 15 residues. Trimming shortened V by 2 bases and J by 4 bases, and 14 bases separated the two germline ends. Per the germline V gene, CDR1 is MNHEY and CDR2 is SVGAGI. The CDR3 loop is CASSYPGRGIYGYTF. Here the CDR3 DNA reads TGTGCCAGCAGTTACCCGGGGAGGGGGATCTATGGCTACACCTTC.

The chain uses TRBV3-1 and TRBJ2-7; 9 nucleotides match TRBD1. Germline assignment: CDR1 LGHDT and CDR2 YNNKEL (reference sequence). The junction had 7 bases not matched to a gene; V was cut back by 2 bases and J by 5 bases. The CDR3 runs to 15 residues. The CDR3 loop is CASSQPGTGSHEQYF. The CDR3 DNA reads as TGTGCCAGCAGCCAACCGGGGACAGGGTCCCACGAGCAGTACTTC.

The chain joins TRBV6-2 or TRBV6-3 to TRBJ2-6; either TRBD1 or TRBD2 may fit D (5 bases each). V dropped 4 bases and J dropped 0 bases, with 16 bases sitting between them. This CDR3 region has 18 residues. Germline CDR1 MNHEY, CDR2 SVGEGT. CDR3 in DNA: TGTGCCAGCAGTTCCACCCGGTGGGGACCCTCTGGGGCCAACGTCCTGACTTTC. Protein product: CASSSTRWGPSGANVLTF.

The V gene is TRBV12-3 or TRBV12-4, the J gene TRBJ1-2; 7 nucleotides match TRBD1. The CDR3 loop spans 16 amino acids. V shed 4 bases, J shed 2 bases, and the junction held 10 bases outside the gene matches. The CDR3 DNA sequence: TGTGCCAGCAGTTCCTCAACCGACAGGGACAACTATGGCTACACCTTC. It codes for CASSSSTDRDNYGYTF.

The V call is TRBV13, the J call TRBJ2-3; the D gene is possibly TRBD2 (6 bases). The germline CDR1 and CDR2 sequences are PRHDT and FYEKMQ (reference sequence). V was shortened by 10 bases and J by 4 bases, with 30 bases between the two germline ends. This CDR3 spans 18 amino acids. The CDR3 sequence: CAMGPPLRELESADTQYF. The CDR3 DNA reads as TGTGCCATGGGCCCCCCCCTGCGGGAACTAGAATCGGCAGATACGCAGTATTTT. The full variable domain, rest sourced from reference TRBV13 and TRBJ2-3, is AAGVIQSPRHLIKEKRETATLKCYPIPRHDTVYWYQQGPGQDPQFLISFYEKMQSDKGSIPDRFSAQQFSDYHSELNMSSLELGDSALYFCAMGPPLRELESADTQYFGPGTRLTVL.

This clonotype has more than one count but fewer than ten. The gene calls are TRBV4-3 and TRBJ2-1; 9 nucleotides line up with TRBD1. Trimming cost V 2 bases and J 6 bases; bases outside gene matches: 14. This CDR3 has 18 residues. Per germline, CDR1 LGHNA and CDR2 YSLEER. CDR3 region: CASSQSGPGQGFGNEQFF. CDR3 coding DNA: TGCGCCAGCAGCCAATCCGGACCGGGACAGGGCTTTGGCAATGAGCAGTTCTTC.

This sequence joins TRBV7-9 and TRBJ2-2; 12 bases agree with TRBD2. The CDR3 has 17 residues. V shed 3 bases and J 0 bases; nucleotides not matched to a gene: 2. Germline V gene data show CDR1 as SEHNR and CDR2 as FQNEAQ (reference sequence). The CDR3 nucleotides are TGTGCCAGCAGCTTGGGACTAGCGGGCGCGAACACCGGGGAGCTGTTTTTT. Its protein is CASSLGLAGANTGELFF.

CDR3 in DNA: TGTGCCAGCAGTTTCGCAGGGACCAATCAGCCCCAGCATTTT. This sequence encodes CASSFAGTNQPQHF. The V gene is TRBV12-3 or TRBV12-4, the J gene TRBJ1-5; weak D call: TRBD1 (5 bases). V lost 3 bases and J 3 bases, leaving 9 bases between the germline ends. This CDR3 has 14 amino acids.

This clonotype was found a few times. The chain carries TRBV2 and TRBJ2-7, with 7 positions matching TRBD2. Germline assignment: CDR1 SNHLY and CDR2 FYNNEI. CDR3 length: 14 amino acids. Trimming removed 6 bases from V and 0 bases from J; junction bases left unmatched: 5. CDR3 nucleotide sequence: TGTGCCAGCAGCGGGGGGTCCCGCTCCTACGAGCAGTACTTC. Residues: CASSGGSRSYEQYF. Looking up the rest from reference TRBV2 and TRBJ2-7 gives the full variable domain: EPEVTQTPSHQVTQMGQEVILRCVPISNHLYFYWYRQILGQKVEFLVSFYNNEISEKSEIFDDQFSVERPDGSNFTLKIRSTKLEDSAMYFCASSGGSRSYEQYFGPGTRLTVT.

CDR3 bases: TGTGCCAGCAGCGTAGGGACTACCGACAATGAGCAGTTCTTC. Translated: CASSVGTTDNEQFF. The rearrangement uses TRBV9 and TRBJ2-1; D may be TRBD2 (6 bases). CDR1 and CDR2 from the germline V gene are SGDLS and YYNGEE. The CDR3 spans 14 residues. V was pared by 0 bases and J by 5 bases, with 9 bases between.

The chain uses TRBV29-1 and TRBJ2-5, with no clear D. The V end was cut by 7 bases, the J end by 1 base, with 10 bases between. The germline V gene encodes CDR1 SQVTM and CDR2 ANQGSEA. The CDR3 totals 12 residues. The CDR3 region has the DNA TGCAGCGGTGAGGCGTCCCAAGAGACCCAGTACTTC. This encodes CSGEASQETQYF.

This clonotype occurred a few times. The chain combines TRBV12-3 or TRBV12-4 with TRBJ2-1; D assignment may be TRBD1 or TRBD2 (5 bases each). Trimming left V 6 bases short and J 8 bases short, with 14 bases between. This CDR3 spans 13 amino acids. CDR3 nucleotides: TGTGCCAGCAGGGGGGAACTGGTGGATGAGCAGTTCTTC. Translated, it gives CASRGELVDEQFF.

Only a few counts were recorded for this clonotype. The chain combines TRBV21-1 with TRBJ1-1; TRBD1, the D gene given by the table, was not confirmed from the DNA. TRBV21-1 is shown as a pseudogene. The CDR3 is 19 amino acids. The DNA of the CDR3 is TGTGCCAGCAGCTATCGCGGCACGTCCAGGACAGCCGGGAACACTGAAGCTTTCTTT. Encoded protein: CASSYRGTSRTAGNTEAFF.

The CDR3 DNA reads TGCGCCAGCAGCTTGAAAAGTCTAGCGGAGGGCACAGATACGCAGTATTTT. This codes for CASSLKSLAEGTDTQYF. J is TRBJ2-3 and V is TRBV5-1, with TRBD2 matching over 7 bases. The CDR3 sequence is 17 residues long. Germline V CDR1 and CDR2: SGHRS, YFSETQ. V was pared by 1 base and J by 1 base, with 9 bases of the junction left unmatched.

This clonotype was found a few times. This rearrangement joins TRBV20-1 to TRBJ2-3; unclear D gene. The length of the CDR3 is 15 residues. CDR1 is DFQATT and CDR2 is SNEGSKA in the germline V gene (reference sequence). The V and J ends lost 0 bases and 4 bases respectively, with 14 bases between them. The DNA of the CDR3 is TGCAGTGCTAGAGAATCCACCTCTAGGGCAGATACGCAGTATTTT. It codes for CSARESTSRADTQYF.